Shown below are 32 T cell receptor beta chains from a single sample sequenced in a study of Ad26.COV2.S vaccination and SARS-CoV-2 variants (dated by TCRdb to the early 2020s). What this sample's treatment or condition label stands for: some 19 received Ad26.COV2.S at low or high dose, single or two shots; about 5 received placebo; per-sample allocation not given. Repertoires of vaccine and placebo recipients were sequenced from samples taken on day 63 after the first injection. Libraries were prepared through the immunoSEQ multiplex PCR assay. The source is immuneACCESS, and TCRdb retained only in-frame sequences with V and J called. Part of the clones is not carried over; for the studies checked, unresolved V genes explain less than half of this, and the remainder is unexplained. This sample lists some 520,000 clones; about 83% were detected once. The top ten clonotypes cover roughly 12% of the sample.

Source: peripheral blood, taken in a trial of Ad26.COV2.S vaccine versus placebo. These receptors originate from a person aged 18-60 years who received the Ad26.COV2.S COVID-19 vaccine or a placebo.

This clone was seen once. In DNA, the CDR3 is TGTGCCAGCAGCCAGCGGGCGGGAGCGTATGAGCAGTACTTC. Translation gives CASSQRAGAYEQYF. The gene calls are TRBV13 and TRBJ2-7, with 7 bases aligning to TRBD2. Germline CDR1 reads PRHDT; CDR2 reads FYEKMQ (reference sequence). The CDR3 loop spans 14 amino acids. The trim removed 5 bases at V and 7 bases at J, leaving 11 bases unmatched.

This rearrangement joins TRBV5-1 to TRBJ1-6; 11 positions agree with TRBD1. Looked up from germline, CDR1 is SGHRS and CDR2 is YFSETQ. Trimming at V came to 4 bases and at J to 7 bases, leaving 7 bases not matched to a gene. CDR3 length: 16 residues. The CDR3 bases are TGCGCCAGCAGCACTGGACAGGGGGCTCTCAATTCACCCCTCCACTTT. This codes for CASSTGQGALNSPLHF. The whole variable domain, remainder taken from reference TRBV5-1 and TRBJ1-6, is KAGVTQTPRYLIKTRGQQVTLSCSPISGHRSVSWYQQTPGQGLQFLFEYFSETQRNKGNFPGRFSGRQFSNSRSEMNVSTLELGDSALYLCASSTGQGALNSPLHFGNGTRLTVT.

This clone was counted a few times. The genes are TRBV9 and TRBJ1-1; D not certain. The germline CDR1 and CDR2 sequences are SGDLS and YYNGEE. Trimming shortened V by 0 bases and J by 6 bases, and 9 bases separated the two germline ends. The CDR3 runs 13 residues. The CDR3 DNA reads as TGTGCCAGCAGCGTAGGAGTTCTAGCTGAAGCTTTCTTT. Protein sequence: CASSVGVLAEAFF.

A few counts support this clone. CDR3 coding DNA: TGTGCCAGCAGCTTAGCGCTGGTATTACAGGGGGCCGCCGGGGAGCTGTTTTTT. Translating it yields CASSLALVLQGAAGELFF. The rearrangement joins TRBV7-6 to TRBJ2-2, with 9 nucleotides matching TRBD1. Germline values: CDR1 SGHVS, CDR2 FNYEAQ. Losses at the gene ends were 0 bases for V and 6 bases for J; bases not matched to a gene: 11. The length of the CDR3 is 18 residues.

The table lists this clone with a few counts. The chain employs TRBV30 and TRBJ1-2; D unresolved. The CDR3 covers 12 residues. V shed 3 bases and J shed 12 bases, with 17 bases lying between them. Germline-derived CDR1 and CDR2 are GTSNPN and SVGIG (reference sequence). The CDR3 loop reads CAWSPGREAHTF. For the CDR3, the DNA is TGTGCCTGGAGCCCTGGGCGCGAGGCTCACACCTTC.

For this clone: Within the sample, other DNA sequences also encode this same CDR3. The genes are TRBV5-1 and TRBJ2-1, with D maybe TRBD2 (5 bases). Per germline, CDR1 SGHRS and CDR2 YFSETQ. V was clipped by 2 bases and J by 6 bases, with 6 bases between them. CDR3 length equals 12 residues. The CDR3 loop is CASSLTSNEQFF. The CDR3 DNA sequence: TGCGCCAGCAGCTTAACTAGCAATGAGCAGTTCTTC.

The chain combines TRBV29-1 with TRBJ1-2; TRBD1 is a possible D gene (6 bases). The germline V gene has CDR1 SQVTM and CDR2 ANQGSEA. V was shortened by 1 base and J by 4 bases, with 16 bases between the two germline ends. The CDR3 runs 15 residues. The CDR3 DNA sequence: TGCAGCGTTGAAGTCGGTAGGGGGGCCTTCTATGGCTACACCTTC. Translation gives CSVEVGRGAFYGYTF.

The rearrangement joins TRBV11-3 to TRBJ2-7, with D maybe TRBD1 (5 bases). The germline gives CDR1 SGHNT, CDR2 YENEEA. This CDR3 has 15 amino acids. V shed 4 bases and J shed 6 bases, with 19 bases lying between them. The CDR3 sequence: CASSSTGLGSSEQYF. The CDR3 nucleotides read TGTGCCAGCAGCTCCACAGGATTGGGAAGCTCCGAGCAGTACTTC.

This chain connects TRBV18 to TRBJ2-1, with 8 bases aligning to TRBD2. The germline gives CDR1 KGHSH, CDR2 LQKENI. CDR3 length: 15 residues. Trimming removed 6 bases from V and 6 bases from J; junction bases left unmatched: 10. The CDR3 protein is CASSPNLAGSNEQFF. The CDR3 coding sequence is TGTGCCAGCTCCCCGAACCTAGCGGGCTCCAATGAGCAGTTCTTC.

This clone came up a few times. V is TRBV28 and J is TRBJ1-6, with 9 bases that match TRBD1. This CDR3 contains 16 residues. Germline-derived CDR1 and CDR2 are MDHEN and SYDVKM. After removal of 6 bases from V and 2 bases from J, the junction contained 5 bases not matched to a gene. CDR3 sequence (DNA): TGTGCCAGCAGGGGGACAGGGAGAGCCTATAATTCACCCCTCCACTTT. Protein product: CASRGTGRAYNSPLHF.

This clone was counted once. The J gene is TRBJ2-5, the V gene TRBV5-8; D call uncertain. This CDR3 region has 15 residues. The V end lost 1 base, the J end lost 5 bases, and 15 bases lay between the germline ends. CDR1 is SGHTS, CDR2 YDEGEE, per germline. CDR3 DNA: TGTGCCAGCAGCTTGTATAGGGTACTTCAGGAGACCCAGTACTTC. Translation: CASSLYRVLQETQYF.

This clone was detected once. The V call is TRBV5-4, the J call TRBJ1-4, with TRBD1 as a possible D gene (6 bases). Per the germline V gene, CDR1 is SGHNT and CDR2 is YYREEE (reference sequence). The CDR3 has 15 amino acids. Trimming removed 4 bases from V and 8 bases from J, with 18 bases in between. The CDR3 DNA sequence: TGTGCCAGCAGCCAGGAAGGGGGGAGGTCGGAAAAACTGTTTTTT. As protein: CASSQEGGRSEKLFF. The full variable domain, with the rest looked up from reference TRBV5-4 and TRBJ1-4, is ETGVTQSPTHLIKTRGQQVTLRCSSQSGHNTVSWYQQALGQGPQFIFQYYREEENGRGNFPPRFSGLQFPNYSSELNVNALELDDSALYLCASSQEGGRSEKLFFGSGTQLSVL.

The genes are TRBV28 and TRBJ1-4; the D gene is possibly TRBD1 (5 bases). Germline loops: CDR1 MDHEN, CDR2 SYDVKM. Trimming stripped 2 bases from V and 8 bases from J, with 15 bases between. The CDR3 has 15 residues. In DNA, the CDR3 is TGTGCCAGCAGTTTAGGGGCCCCAGGTGGCGAAAAACTGTTTTTT. Its protein product is CASSLGAPGGEKLFF.

V gene TRBV4-3 combines with J gene TRBJ2-2, with D possibly matching TRBD1 (6 bases). Between the trimmed V and J ends, which lost 3 bases and 6 bases, there was a span of 8 bases. The CDR3 covers 13 residues. Germline V gene lookup returns CDR1 LGHNA and CDR2 YSLEER. This chain's CDR3 is CASSHAGAGELFF. The CDR3 DNA follows: TGCGCCAGCAGCCACGCAGGGGCCGGGGAGCTGTTTTTT.

This chain connects TRBV30 to TRBJ2-7, with 7 bases lining up with TRBD2. Losses at the gene ends were 0 bases for V and 6 bases for J; bases not matched to a gene: 8. Germline-derived CDR1 and CDR2 are GTSNPN and SVGIG (reference sequence). The CDR3 has 14 amino acids. The CDR3 region has the DNA TGTGCCTGGAGTGTAGGCGGGAGCTCTGCCGAGCAGTACTTC. This translates into CAWSVGGSSAEQYF.

CDR3 nucleotides: TGTGCCAGCAGCTTGGGCCTAGTGAACACCGGGGAGCTGTTTTTT. This encodes CASSLGLVNTGELFF. The gene calls are TRBV5-8 and TRBJ2-2; D is undetermined. The CDR3 sequence is 15 residues long. V lost 0 bases and J 1 base, leaving 7 bases between the germline ends. Germline V gene sequence: CDR1 SGHTS, CDR2 YDEGEE.

This chain links TRBV7-2 with TRBJ1-2; D uncertain. Trimming left V 4 bases short and J 8 bases short, with 11 bases between. CDR3 length: 12 residues. The germline CDR1 and CDR2 sequences are SGHTA and FQGNSA. Here the CDR3 reads CASSSTRGGYTF. The CDR3 DNA sequence: TGTGCCAGCAGCTCAACACGAGGGGGCTACACCTTC. The full variable domain, in which reference TRBV7-2 and TRBJ1-2 provide the parts outside the CDR3, is GAGVSQSPSNKVTEKGKDVELRCDPISGHTALYWYRQSLGQGLEFLIYFQGNSAPDKSGLPSDRFSAERTGGSVSTLTIQRTQQEDSAVYLCASSSTRGGYTFGSGTRLTVV.

This chain joins TRBV4-3 and TRBJ2-1, with 8 bases aligning to TRBD2. The CDR3 is 12 residues long. V shed 2 bases and J 13 bases; nucleotides not matched to a gene: 4. Germline CDR1 reads LGHNA; CDR2 reads YSLEER. CDR3 region: CASSQTAGAQFF. The CDR3 coding sequence is TGCGCCAGCAGCCAAACAGCGGGAGCCCAGTTCTTC.

V gene TRBV28 combines with J gene TRBJ1-5; D may be TRBD1 (5 bases). V shed 7 bases and J shed 2 bases, with 9 bases lying between them. CDR3 length equals 13 residues. Germline V gene sequence: CDR1 MDHEN, CDR2 SYDVKM. The CDR3 spells CASKWGGNQPQHF. CDR3 in DNA: TGTGCCAGCAAGTGGGGGGGCAATCAGCCCCAGCATTTT.

V usage is TRBV20-1 and J usage is TRBJ1-2, with D unresolved. The CDR3 contains 14 residues. Trimming took 3 bases from V and 0 from J, leaving 11 bases between them. From germline, CDR1 is DFQATT and CDR2 SNEGSKA (reference sequence). The DNA for the CDR3 is TGCAGTGCTAGTCGCCAGATTACTAACTATGGCTACACCTTC. This codes for CSASRQITNYGYTF.

The J gene is TRBJ1-5, the V gene TRBV5-1; D call uncertain. Trimming shortened V by 2 bases and J by 9 bases, and 12 bases separated the two germline ends. The germline V gene has CDR1 SGHRS and CDR2 YFSETQ. CDR3 length: 13 residues. The CDR3 region is CASSFDGFGPQHF. The CDR3 DNA follows: TGCGCCAGCAGCTTTGACGGCTTTGGGCCCCAGCATTTT.

The genes are TRBV2 and TRBJ2-5, with TRBD2 identical over 7 bases. The CDR3 totals 17 residues. The V segment lost 2 bases and the J segment 5 bases; nucleotides outside the gene matches: 14. Germline values: CDR1 SNHLY, CDR2 FYNNEI. The DNA of the CDR3 is TGTGCCAGCAGTGAAACTCCTAGCGGACCCCAGCCGGAGACCCAGTACTTC. Protein sequence: CASSETPSGPQPETQYF. The whole variable domain, filled in from reference TRBV2 and TRBJ2-5, reads EPEVTQTPSHQVTQMGQEVILRCVPISNHLYFYWYRQILGQKVEFLVSFYNNEISEKSEIFDDQFSVERPDGSNFTLKIRSTKLEDSAMYFCASSETPSGPQPETQYFGPGTRLLVL.

This chain links TRBV6-5 with TRBJ1-6, with a tentative D call TRBD1 (5 bases). Germline CDR1 and CDR2: MNHEY and SVGAGI. The CDR3 loop spans 13 amino acids. V shed 5 bases and J shed 7 bases, with 9 bases lying between them. The CDR3 sequence is CASSPGQNSPLHF. Here the CDR3 DNA reads TGTGCCAGCAGTCCCGGACAAAATTCACCCCTCCACTTT.

V and J are TRBV19 and TRBJ1-2; D remains unclear. V shed 5 bases and J shed 6 bases, with 16 bases lying between them. The V gene's germline CDR1 is LNHDA and CDR2 SQIVND (reference sequence). This CDR3 has 14 residues. CDR3 sequence: CASSPGLLSHGYTF. For the CDR3, the DNA is TGTGCCAGTAGTCCAGGCTTACTTTCCCATGGCTACACCTTC.

The gene calls are TRBV6-5 and TRBJ2-2; TRBD2 aligns across 12 bases. CDR1 is MNHEY and CDR2 is SVGAGI in the germline V gene. The CDR3 length is 16 residues. Germline trimming cut 2 bases from V and 6 bases from J; bases unmatched to any gene: 4. The CDR3 DNA reads TGTGCCAGCAGTTACCCTAGCGGGAGGGCCGCCGGGGAGCTGTTTTTT. As protein: CASSYPSGRAAGELFF.

CDR3 nucleotide sequence: TGTGCCAGCAGCCACGGGGACAGGGCAAGCGAGCAGTACTTC. Its translation: CASSHGDRASEQYF. The chain carries TRBV3-1 (or the pseudogene TRBV3-2) and TRBJ2-7; 9 bases align to TRBD1. The CDR3 sequence is 14 residues long. Germline trimming cut 3 bases from V and 6 bases from J; bases unmatched to any gene: 6. Germline loops: CDR1 LGHDT, CDR2 YNNKEL (reference sequence).

The genes are TRBV28 and TRBJ1-1; D possibly corresponds to TRBD1 (5 bases). CDR3 length equals 14 residues. The V and J ends lost 10 bases and 1 base respectively, with 16 bases between them. Germline CDR1 is MDHEN and CDR2 is SYDVKM. The CDR3 DNA reads as TGTGCCACTCTAGGCAGGGCCGGGAACACTGAAGCTTTCTTT. Its protein is CATLGRAGNTEAFF. The full variable domain, completed using reference TRBV28 and TRBJ1-1, is DVKVTQSSRYLVKRTGEKVFLECVQDMDHENMFWYRQDPGLGLRLIYFSYDVKMKEKGDIPEGYSVSREKKERFSLILESASTNQTSMYLCATLGRAGNTEAFFGQGTRLTVV.

A word on this clone: The sample carries other DNA sequences with the same CDR3. The rearrangement uses TRBV6-5 and TRBJ2-3, with TRBD2 matching 9 bases. Germline V CDR1 and CDR2: MNHEY, SVGAGI. This CDR3 has 14 amino acids. After removal of 5 bases from V and 3 bases from J, the junction contained 3 bases not matched to a gene. The CDR3 loop is CASSSSGGTDTQYF. As DNA, the CDR3 is TGTGCCAGCAGTAGCAGCGGGGGGACAGATACGCAGTATTTT.

Points on this clone: Other DNA variants within this sample encode the same CDR3. The genes are TRBV5-1 and TRBJ2-5, with D unclear. Germline CDR1 reads SGHRS; CDR2 reads YFSETQ. Trimming shortened V by 0 bases and J by 5 bases, and 8 bases separated the two germline ends. There are 13 residues in the CDR3. CDR3 loop: CASSLAFGETQYF. CDR3 DNA: TGCGCCAGCAGCTTGGCGTTCGGGGAGACCCAGTACTTC.

This chain uses TRBV6-5 with TRBJ1-4, with 7 bases matching TRBD1. This CDR3 comprises 14 residues. Germline V gene data show CDR1 as MNHEY and CDR2 as SVGAGI. Germline trimming cut 7 bases from V and 8 bases from J; bases unmatched to any gene: 10. This CDR3 reads CASIPSGGYEKLFF. CDR3 nucleotides: TGTGCCAGCATTCCTTCAGGGGGATACGAAAAACTGTTTTTT.

The chain is built from TRBV6-5 and TRBJ1-1; D unresolved. The CDR3 consists of 14 residues. Trimming left V 6 bases short and J 5 bases short, with 16 bases between. CDR1 and CDR2 (germline): MNHEY, SVGAGI. The CDR3 DNA reads as TGTGCCAGCAGCGCTAATCGGGGTGGAACTGAAGCTTTCTTT. It translates to CASSANRGGTEAFF.

The rearrangement joins TRBV7-8 to TRBJ2-7; D gene uncertain. This CDR3 contains 10 residues. Between the trimmed V and J ends, which lost 6 bases and 3 bases, there was a span of 3 bases. Germline values: CDR1 SGHVS, CDR2 FQNEAQ. The CDR3 reads CASSGYEQYF. In DNA, the CDR3 is TGTGCCAGCAGTGGCTACGAGCAGTACTTC.